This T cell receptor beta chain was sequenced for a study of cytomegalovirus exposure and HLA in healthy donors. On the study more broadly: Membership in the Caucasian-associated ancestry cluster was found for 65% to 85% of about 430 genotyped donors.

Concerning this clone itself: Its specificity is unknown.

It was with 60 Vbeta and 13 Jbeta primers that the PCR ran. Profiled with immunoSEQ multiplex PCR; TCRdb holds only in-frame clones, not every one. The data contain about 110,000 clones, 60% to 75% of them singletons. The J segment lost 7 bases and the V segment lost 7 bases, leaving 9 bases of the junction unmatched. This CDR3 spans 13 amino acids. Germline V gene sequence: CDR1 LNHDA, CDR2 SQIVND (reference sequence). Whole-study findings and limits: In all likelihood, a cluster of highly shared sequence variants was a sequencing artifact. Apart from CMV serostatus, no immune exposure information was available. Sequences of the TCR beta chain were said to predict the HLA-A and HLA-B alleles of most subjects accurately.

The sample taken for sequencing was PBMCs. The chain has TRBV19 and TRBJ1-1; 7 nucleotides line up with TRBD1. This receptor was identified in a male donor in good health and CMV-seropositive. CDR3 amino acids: CASTLQGNGEAFF. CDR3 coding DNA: TGTGCCAGTACCCTACAGGGGAACGGTGAAGCTTTCTTT.